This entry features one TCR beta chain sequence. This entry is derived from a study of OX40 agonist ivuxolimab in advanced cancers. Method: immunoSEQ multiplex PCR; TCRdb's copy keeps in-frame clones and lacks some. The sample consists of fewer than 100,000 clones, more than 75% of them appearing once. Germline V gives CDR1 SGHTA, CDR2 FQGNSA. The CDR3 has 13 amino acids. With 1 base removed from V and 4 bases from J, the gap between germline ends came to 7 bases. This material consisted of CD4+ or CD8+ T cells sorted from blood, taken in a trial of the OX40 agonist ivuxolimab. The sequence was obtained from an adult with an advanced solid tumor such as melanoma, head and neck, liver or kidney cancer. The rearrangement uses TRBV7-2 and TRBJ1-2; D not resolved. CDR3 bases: TGTGCCAGCAGCTTAGAAATGGTCTATGGCTACACCTTC. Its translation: CASSLEMVYGYTF.